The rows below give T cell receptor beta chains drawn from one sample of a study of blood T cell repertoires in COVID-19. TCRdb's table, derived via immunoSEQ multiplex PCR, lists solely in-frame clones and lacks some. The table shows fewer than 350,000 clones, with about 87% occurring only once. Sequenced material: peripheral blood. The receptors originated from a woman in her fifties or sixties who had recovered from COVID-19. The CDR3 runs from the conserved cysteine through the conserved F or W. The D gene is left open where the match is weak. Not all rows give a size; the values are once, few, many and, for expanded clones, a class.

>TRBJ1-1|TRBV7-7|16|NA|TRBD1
TGTGCCAGCAGCTCACGGACAGGGAAAGAGAACACTGAAGCTTTCTTT
CASSSRTGKENTEAFF
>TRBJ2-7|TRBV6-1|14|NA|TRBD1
TGTGCCAGCAGTGAAAGAGGGGGCTGGGGCGAGCAGTACTTC
CASSERGGWGEQYF
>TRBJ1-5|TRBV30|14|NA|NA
TGTGCCTGGAGTGGGGGACACAGCAATCAGCCCCAGCATTTT
CAWSGGHSNQPQHF
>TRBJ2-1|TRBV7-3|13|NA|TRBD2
TGTGCCAGCAGCGCAAGGCGGGAGGATGAGCAGTTCTTC
CASSARREDEQFF
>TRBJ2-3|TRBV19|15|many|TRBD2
TGTGCCAGTAGTATAGGACTAGCGGGGTCAGATACGCAGTATTTT
CASSIGLAGSDTQYF
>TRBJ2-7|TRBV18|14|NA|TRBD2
TGTGCCAGCTCACTAGGACTAGCGGGAGCCGAGCAGTACTTC
CASSLGLAGAEQYF
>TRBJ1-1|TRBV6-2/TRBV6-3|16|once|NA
TGTGCCAGCAGTACAACCGAAGTCTGGCTGAACACTGAAGCTTTCTTT
CASSTTEVWLNTEAFF
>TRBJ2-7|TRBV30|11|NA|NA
TGTGCCTGGAGTGAACAGTACGAGCAGTACTTC
CAWSEQYEQYF
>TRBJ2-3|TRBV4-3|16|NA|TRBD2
TGCGCCAGCAGTCCCCTGACTAGCCCCCCGGAGAATACGCAGTATTTT
CASSPLTSPPENTQYF
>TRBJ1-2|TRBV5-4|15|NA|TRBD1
TGTGCCAGCAGCTCATGGACAGGGCGCGACTATGGCTACACCTTC
CASSSWTGRDYGYTF
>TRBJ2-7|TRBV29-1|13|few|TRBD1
TGCAGCGTGAGATGGACAGGCTCAGGCGAGCAGTACTTC
CSVRWTGSGEQYF
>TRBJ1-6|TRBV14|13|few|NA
TGTGCCAGCAGCCAAGATTGGAGTTCACCCCTCCACTTT
CASSQDWSSPLHF
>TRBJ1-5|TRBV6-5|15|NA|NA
TGTGCCAGCAGACCCAACCAGGAATACAATCAGCCCCAGCATTTT
CASRPNQEYNQPQHF
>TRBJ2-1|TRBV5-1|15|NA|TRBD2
TGCGCCAGCAGCTTGGGACTAGCGGGGGGTAATGAGCAGTTCTTC
CASSLGLAGGNEQFF
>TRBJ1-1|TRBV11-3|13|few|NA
TGTGCCAGCAGCTTTGGAGGGAACACTGAAGCTTTCTTT
CASSFGGNTEAFF
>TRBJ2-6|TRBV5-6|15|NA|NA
TGTGCCAGCAGCTTGTGGGGGCATGGGGCCAACGTCCTGACTTTC
CASSLWGHGANVLTF
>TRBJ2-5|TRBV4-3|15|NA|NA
TGCGCCAGCAGCACAGGACGCAGCCGGTTAGAGACCCAGTACTTC
CASSTGRSRLETQYF
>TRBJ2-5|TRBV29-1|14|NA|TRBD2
TGCAGCGTTGGCTTTAGCGGGGGGGTAGAGACCCAGTACTTC
CSVGFSGGVETQYF
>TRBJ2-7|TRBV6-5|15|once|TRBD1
TGTGCCAGCAGGGACAGGACAGGGGAATCCTACGAGCAGTACTTC
CASRDRTGESYEQYF
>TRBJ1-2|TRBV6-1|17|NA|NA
TGTGCCAGCAGTGAGCTCGGACAGCCTACCGCTATGGAAGACTACACCTTC
CASSELGQPTAMEDYTF
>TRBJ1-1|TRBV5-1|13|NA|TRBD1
TGCGCCAGCACCGCGCCGGGACAGGGGAATCGGTTCTTT
CASTAPGQGNRFF
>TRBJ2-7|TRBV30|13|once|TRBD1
TGTGCCACAGCCCGGGCAGGGGGCAACGAGCAGTACTTC
CATARAGGNEQYF
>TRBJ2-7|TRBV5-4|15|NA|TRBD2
TGTGCCAGCAGCTTGGGCGGGACTAGCAACTACGAGCAGTACTTC
CASSLGGTSNYEQYF
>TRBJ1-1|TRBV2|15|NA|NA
TGTGCCAGCAGTAAGGACGGGGGAACGGGCACTGAAGCTTTCTTT
CASSKDGGTGTEAFF
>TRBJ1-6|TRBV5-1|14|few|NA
TGCGCCAGCAGCGGAGACGAGGATAGTTCACCCCTCCACTTT
CASSGDEDSSPLHF
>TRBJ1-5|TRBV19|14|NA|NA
TGTGCCAGTAGTATAACGGGGGGGGTTCAGCCCCAGCATTTT
CASSITGGVQPQHF
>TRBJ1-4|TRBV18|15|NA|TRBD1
TGTGCCAGCTCACCGGAACAGGGGGCTGATGAAAAACTGTTTTTT
CASSPEQGADEKLFF
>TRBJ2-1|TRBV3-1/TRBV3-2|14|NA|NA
TGTGCCAGCAGCCAAGTTTCGGCGGGAATGGAGCAGTTCTTC
CASSQVSAGMEQFF